The present entry profiles one T cell receptor (beta chain) with its context. Its matching antigen is unknown. The data stem from a study of shared clonotypes between healthy human individuals. Study-wide results and caveats: Clonotypes that were shared across a few donors made up about 4.5% of naive CD4 clonotypes. In this cohort, only blood was sampled, and tissue repertoires likely differ.

Sequencing was at deep level. In the sorted-subset replicate PCRs, 200 ng DNA, 29,000 or so T cell genomes, was used. Generated by immunoSEQ multiplex PCR, the TCRdb table keeps only in-frame clones and is missing some. The sample has approximately 240,000 clones, over 60% seen once. V was clipped by 0 bases and J by 4 bases; unmatched bases: 6. The CDR3 loop spans 16 amino acids. Germline assignment: CDR1 SGHNT and CDR2 YYREEE (reference sequence). The rearrangement joins TRBV5-4 to TRBJ2-1, with 8 positions matching TRBD2. The sample comprised memory CD4+ T cells sorted from blood. As to subset: CD45RA-negative fraction. The TCR was taken from a man under 40 in good health. The chain's CDR3 is CASSLGRAGAYNEQFF. CDR3 DNA: TGTGCCAGCAGCTTGGGTCGAGCGGGAGCGTACAATGAGCAGTTCTTC. The variable domain in full, with the rest retrieved from reference TRBV5-4 and TRBJ2-1, is ETGVTQSPTHLIKTRGQQVTLRCSSQSGHNTVSWYQQALGQGPQFIFQYYREEENGRGNFPPRFSGLQFPNYSSELNVNALELDDSALYLCASSLGRAGAYNEQFFGPGTRLTVL.